This entry lists 21 T cell receptor beta chains sequenced from one sample in a study of shared clonotypes between healthy human individuals. Sequencing was performed with immunoSEQ multiplex PCR; in TCRdb, only in-frame clones are kept and a portion is missing. This sample has 520,000 or so clones, with more than 65% found just once. The sample taken for sequencing was PBMCs. All receptors derive from a woman between 40 and 50 years old in good health. Some clones in this sample may be carry-over from other donors' samples.

This clone was seen once. The V call is TRBV7-2, the J call TRBJ2-7; 7 bases are a match to TRBD2. Germline V gives CDR1 SGHTA, CDR2 FQGNSA. This CDR3 region has 12 residues. V gave up 5 bases and J gave up 9 bases; unmatched junction bases: 7. As DNA, the CDR3 is TGTGCCAGCAGCGGTAGGGGCGGGAGGCAGTACTTC. Protein product: CASSGRGGRQYF.

This sequence joins TRBV4-3 and TRBJ2-2, with 7 bases lining up with TRBD1. This CDR3 spans 14 amino acids. CDR1 is LGHNA, CDR2 YSLEER, per germline. Trimming cost V 0 bases and J 7 bases; bases outside gene matches: 2. The CDR3 DNA reads as TGCGCCAGCAGCCAAGATGACAGGGTCGGGGAGCTGTTTTTT. Its translation is CASSQDDRVGELFF.

The gene calls are TRBV19 and TRBJ2-7; 8 bases align to TRBD2. The J segment lost 2 bases and the V segment lost 3 bases, leaving 6 bases of the junction unmatched. Germline V gene sequence: CDR1 LNHDA, CDR2 SQIVND (reference sequence). This CDR3 contains 15 residues. CDR3 sequence: CASSISGLAAYEQYF. The CDR3 DNA follows: TGTGCCAGTAGTATTTCAGGACTAGCCGCCTACGAGCAGTACTTC. Full variable domain (missing parts from reference TRBV19 and TRBJ2-7): DGGITQSPKYLFRKEGQNVTLSCEQNLNHDAMYWYRQDPGQGLRLIYYSQIVNDFQKGDIAEGYSVSREKKESFPLTVTSAQKNPTAFYLCASSISGLAAYEQYFGPGTRLTVT.

This clone showed up just a few times. J is TRBJ2-2 and V is TRBV11-1; D not resolved. CDR1 is SGHAT, CDR2 FQDESV, per germline (reference sequence). CDR3 length: 15 residues. Trimming took 5 bases from V and 3 from J, leaving 13 bases between them. The CDR3 nucleotides read TGTGCCAGCAGCACAGACGGGCTTTACACCGGGGAGCTGTTTTTT. Translating gives CASSTDGLYTGELFF.

The table lists this clone with a few counts. V usage is TRBV7-3 and J usage is TRBJ2-1, with D unresolved. CDR3 length equals 13 residues. CDR1 and CDR2 (germline): SGHTA, FQGTGA. Trimming left V 4 bases short and J 12 bases short, with 16 bases between. The CDR3 protein is CASSSSLGGLQFF. The DNA for the CDR3 is TGTGCCAGCAGCTCCTCCTTGGGTGGCTTGCAGTTCTTC.

The chain links TRBV18 to TRBJ1-2; maybe TRBD1 (5 bases). The germline V and J ends were trimmed by 3 bases and 7 bases, with 12 bases remaining between them. The CDR3 totals 13 residues. CDR1 KGHSH and CDR2 LQKENI come from the germline V gene. CDR3 sequence (DNA): TGTGCCAGCTCACCTGGAGAGGGGTTTGGCTACACCTTC. Its translation: CASSPGEGFGYTF.

This clone has just one count. J is TRBJ1-1 and V is TRBV28, with a possible D match to TRBD1 (6 bases). V was cut by 3 bases and J by 1 base, with 12 bases left in between. Germline loops: CDR1 MDHEN, CDR2 SYDVKM. The CDR3 spans 15 residues. The CDR3 loop is CASSLPGTSNTEAFF. Here the CDR3 DNA reads TGTGCCAGCAGTTTGCCCGGGACATCGAACACTGAAGCTTTCTTT.

This clone was detected a few times. This chain links TRBV2 with TRBJ1-3; no reliable D call. Germline assignment: CDR1 SNHLY and CDR2 FYNNEI. The CDR3 totals 13 residues. Deletions cut 4 bases from V and 5 bases from J, with 9 bases between. The CDR3 DNA sequence: TGTGCCAGCAGTGGTGGGAGCAGAAACACCATATATTTT. Protein product: CASSGGSRNTIYF.

This chain links TRBV9 with TRBJ1-4; no clear D. The V end was cut by 10 bases, the J end by 1 base, with 14 bases between. This CDR3 has 14 amino acids. Germline V CDR1 and CDR2: SGDLS, YYNGEE. This CDR3 is CAGRPLGTNEKLFF. The CDR3 bases are TGTGCCGGCCGACCCTTAGGAACTAATGAAAAACTGTTTTTT.

The V call is TRBV7-9, the J call TRBJ1-4; D is unresolved. The V and J ends lost 1 base and 6 bases respectively, with 9 bases between them. The length of the CDR3 is 14 residues. Looked up from germline, CDR1 is SEHNR and CDR2 is FQNEAQ (reference sequence). CDR3 coding DNA: TGTGCCAGCAGCTTAGGGTTAAGGGATGAAAAACTGTTTTTT. The encoded protein is CASSLGLRDEKLFF.

This chain uses TRBV7-3 with TRBJ2-5; possible D gene TRBD2, 6 bases. Trimming shortened V by 4 bases and J by 5 bases, and 14 bases separated the two germline ends. CDR3 size: 14 residues. Germline V CDR1 and CDR2: SGHTA, FQGTGA. Here the CDR3 DNA reads TGTGCCAGCAGCTCCCAAGGCGGGATCGAGACCCAGTACTTC. This gives the protein CASSSQGGIETQYF.

On this clone: The sample has other DNA sequences that encode this CDR3 too. V usage is TRBV14 and J usage is TRBJ2-1; 7 nucleotides match TRBD2. Germline-derived CDR1 and CDR2 are SGHDN and FVKESK. This CDR3 has 14 amino acids. Losses at the gene ends were 4 bases for V and 3 bases for J; bases not matched to a gene: 3. CDR3 nucleotides: TGTGCCAGCAGCCGGGCTAGCGGCTACAATGAGCAGTTCTTC. Translation gives CASSRASGYNEQFF.

The chain carries TRBV4-1 and TRBJ2-7; D uncertain. This CDR3 comprises 14 residues. Trimming removed 4 bases from V and 5 bases from J, with 15 bases in between. Germline-derived CDR1 and CDR2 are MGHRA and YSYEKL. The CDR3 is CASSRGSAGNEQYF. The DNA for the CDR3 is TGCGCCAGCAGCCGGGGATCTGCTGGGAACGAGCAGTACTTC.

This clone was recorded once. The V gene is TRBV25-1, the J gene TRBJ2-1; D may be TRBD2 (6 bases). The V gene's germline CDR1 is MGHDK and CDR2 SYGVNS. There are 15 residues in the CDR3. Trimming left V 2 bases short and J 5 bases short, with 13 bases between. CDR3 region: CASSERDSPNNEQFF. Here the CDR3 DNA reads TGTGCCAGCAGTGAACGGGACTCTCCGAACAATGAGCAGTTCTTC.

J is TRBJ2-1 and V is TRBV9; weak D call: TRBD2 (5 bases). The CDR3 sequence is 14 residues long. The V gene's germline CDR1 is SGDLS and CDR2 YYNGEE. Between the trimmed V and J ends, which lost 0 bases and 8 bases, there was a span of 12 bases. DNA for the CDR3: TGTGCCAGCAGCGTAGTGGGTTTGGAGGATGAGCAGTTCTTC. Translation: CASSVVGLEDEQFF.

The chain links TRBV7-2 to TRBJ2-1; D not certain. Trimming took 5 bases from V and 0 from J, leaving 11 bases between them. Germline V lookup: CDR1 SGHTA, CDR2 FQGNSA. CDR3 length equals 15 residues. The DNA of the CDR3 is TGTGCCAGCAGCGGTAGGCAGAGCTCCTACAATGAGCAGTTCTTC. Its protein is CASSGRQSSYNEQFF.

The chain recombines TRBV4-2 with TRBJ1-2; TRBD1 matches 9 bases. The CDR3 extends over 14 amino acids. The trim removed 2 bases at V and 8 bases at J, leaving 6 bases unmatched. CDR1 and CDR2 from the germline V gene are LGHNA and YNFKEQ. The CDR3, as DNA: TGTGCCAGCAGCCAACCGGGACAGGGAATAGGCTACACCTTC. It codes for CASSQPGQGIGYTF.

The chain uses TRBV6-4 and TRBJ2-7; TRBD2 matches 11 bases. Germline V gene data show CDR1 as MRHNA and CDR2 as SNTAGT. CDR3 length equals 18 residues. V was clipped by 0 bases and J by 6 bases; unmatched bases: 13. CDR3 in DNA: TGTGCCAGCAGTGACTCAGGACTAGCGGGTCTAGGGTCTGGCGAGCAGTACTTC. The encoded protein is CASSDSGLAGLGSGEQYF.

The V gene is TRBV30, the J gene TRBJ2-3; 8 nucleotides line up with TRBD2. The germline V gene has CDR1 GTSNPN and CDR2 SVGIG (reference sequence). This CDR3 has 15 amino acids. The ends lost 5 bases at V and 8 bases at J; junction bases unmatched: 15. The CDR3 is CAWVRRSGEVGTQYF. CDR3 DNA sequence: TGTGCCTGGGTCCGACGTAGCGGGGAGGTCGGTACGCAGTATTTT.

In the case of this clone: Other DNA sequences in the same sample also yield this CDR3. This chain connects TRBV5-1 to TRBJ2-5; D call uncertain. The CDR3 is 15 residues long. Trimming took off 0 bases at V and 2 bases at J, with 11 bases between the two ends. Germline V lookup: CDR1 SGHRS, CDR2 YFSETQ. The CDR3 DNA is TGCGCCAGCAGCTTGGCCCCGGCCGGACAAGAGACCCAGTACTTC. It encodes CASSLAPAGQETQYF.

The chain couples TRBV28 to TRBJ1-5; no reliable D call. V lost 3 bases and J 9 bases, leaving 9 bases between the germline ends. Per germline, CDR1 MDHEN and CDR2 SYDVKM. The CDR3 has 12 residues. The CDR3 DNA reads TGTGCCAGCAGTTTGTTGGGAATGCCCCAGCATTTT. This gives the protein CASSLLGMPQHF.